Here is one TCR beta chain with its context. The antigen is not known. This entry belongs to a study of T cells after yellow fever vaccination. Across the whole study: Fractions low in cell number were prepared with SMART-Seq v4 Ultra Low Input. Study-wide results and limits: Abundant clonotypes from the bulk population could contaminate FACS-sorted repertoires.

From the 5' RACE reads, TCRdb called clonotypes with MiXCR, one entry per CDR3 protein. This sample yields 50,000 or so distinct CDR3 sequences, of which 7.1% are seen a single time; less than 45% belongs to the top ten. From germline, CDR1 is SQVTM and CDR2 ANQGSEA. The CDR3 is 17 residues long. The V end was cut by 4 bases, the J end by 0 bases, with 20 bases between. This chain uses TRBV29-1 with TRBJ2-3; possibly TRBD2 for D (5 bases). Sequenced material: CD8+ T cells sorted from PBMCs, taken on the day of the first yellow fever vaccination. The TCR was taken from a man younger than 35 who received the YFV17D yellow fever vaccine. DNA for the CDR3: TGCAGCGTTGGGCCTCCCCTGAGCGGTAATAGCACAGATACGCAGTATTTT. This gives the protein CSVGPPLSGNSTDTQYF.